This TCR beta chain is from a study of breast tumors, draining lymph nodes, adjacent tissues. Each CDR3 protein is one row after TCRdb ran MiXCR on the multiplex PCR reads. The sample includes around 130,000 distinct CDR3 sequences, about 33% seen only once; the top ten take under 2.5%. This CDR3 contains 15 residues. Germline V gives CDR1 MNHEY, CDR2 SVGAGI. V was clipped by 5 bases and J by 7 bases, with 15 bases between them. Study-wide results and caveats: Tumors had less TCR diversity than lymph nodes, more than nontumor tissue.

This clonotype was observed many times. What it binds is not known. Samples came from axillary lymph nodes draining the breast cancer. The sequencing input was axillary lymph node tissue. The chain recombines TRBV6-5 with TRBJ1-6; no firm D call. The sequence was obtained from a female donor with breast cancer. Some clones in this sample may be carry-over from other donors' samples. CDR3 bases: TGTGCCAGCAGTCACTTCCAGGCCGCAAATTCACCCCTCCACTTT. It codes for CASSHFQAANSPLHF.